Here is one T cell receptor (beta chain) with its context. Some clones are missing from TCRdb's copy, which holds only in-frame ones; the method was immunoSEQ multiplex PCR. The sample has 150,000 to 250,000 clones; around 87% are singletons. The CDR3 is 13 residues long. V lost 7 bases and J lost 5, with 13 bases in between. Germline V gives CDR1 SNHLY, CDR2 FYNNEI. These data are taken from a study of blood T cell repertoires in COVID-19. Study in general: In each case, the material was cDNA or gDNA derived from T cells, B-cell-depleted T cells, or PBMCs.

This receptor was identified in a woman aged 30 to 39 who had recovered from COVID-19. The material sequenced was PBMCs or T cells enriched from blood (not recorded which). The chain carries TRBV2 and TRBJ2-3; perhaps TRBD1 as D (6 bases). For the CDR3, the DNA is TGTGCCAGCATACCACAGGGCCAAGATACGCAGTATTTT. This encodes CASIPQGQDTQYF.